In its sample, the clone carrying this T cell receptor (beta chain) was seen many times. The data belong to a study of T-cell reconstitution after alpha-beta-depleted transplantation in children. The CDR3 has 14 amino acids. After removal of 6 bases from V and 5 bases from J, the junction contained 4 bases not matched to a gene. CDR1 MNHEY and CDR2 SVGEGT come from the germline V gene. Researchers prepared the TCRbeta library using unique molecular identifiers, the study reports. In TCRdb, the PCR reads were re-called with MiXCR into one record per CDR3 protein. The table records about 610,000 distinct CDR3 sequences, roughly a tenth of them present only once.

This receptor was identified in a human donor who donated a stem cell graft to a child with acute myeloid leukemia. The V gene is TRBV6-2 or TRBV6-3, the J gene TRBJ2-5; 12 bases are a match to TRBD2. The sequences come from PBMCs from the stem cell graft donor, collected from the stem cell graft. CDR3 coding DNA: TGTGCCAGCAGCCGACTAGCGGGAGCTGAGACCCAGTACTTC. It codes for CASSRLAGAETQYF.